This is a list of T cell receptor beta chains from one sample in a study of CD8 T cells in Susac syndrome. TCRdb re-analysed the immunoSEQ multiplex PCR reads in MiXCR, keeping a single row per CDR3 protein. The sample includes approximately 90,000 distinct CDR3 sequences, about 93% of them seen just once. Sequencing input: CD8+ T cells from PBMCs. These receptors all come from a human donor in good health. CDR3s include the opening cysteine and the closing phenylalanine or tryptophan. D genes are given only for firm matches. Expanded clones are given a class, and other clones once, few, many or no size at all.

V,size,D,J,DNA,CDR3
TRBV4-2,NA,NA,TRBJ1-2,TGTGCCAGCAGCCAAGATGCCTTCAGGTACACCTTC,CASSQDAFRYTF
TRBV18,NA,TRBD1,TRBJ1-2,TGTGCCAGCTCACCCGAAAAGACAGGGCATTATGGCTACACCTTC,CASSPEKTGHYGYTF
TRBV4-1,NA,NA,TRBJ2-2,TGCGCCAGCAGCCAAGTTGTCAAGACCGGGGAGCTGTTTTTT,CASSQVVKTGELFF
TRBV14,NA,TRBD1,TRBJ2-7,TGTGCCAGCAGCCACAGGGGGTCCTCCTACGAGCAGTACTTC,CASSHRGSSYEQYF
TRBV7-8,NA,NA,TRBJ2-1,TGTGCCAGCAGCTTAGCGGGGATGCCCTCCTACAATGAGCAGTTCTTC,CASSLAGMPSYNEQFF
TRBV20-1,NA,TRBD2,TRBJ2-3,TGCAGTGCTAGAGTGGTACTAGCGTTGGTAGATACGCAGTATTTT,CSARVVLALVDTQYF
TRBV29-1,NA,TRBD2,TRBJ2-1,TGCAGCGTTCCAGGACTAGCGGGGGGATTCTACAATGAGCAGTTCTTC,CSVPGLAGGFYNEQFF
TRBV5-1,NA,NA,TRBJ2-7,TGCGCCAGCAGCTTGGTAGGGGGAGTGAAGAACGAGCAGTACTTC,CASSLVGGVKNEQYF
TRBV3-1,few,NA,TRBJ1-1,TGTGCCAGCAGCCAAGGAGGAAGGGAAGCTTTCTTT,CASSQGGREAFF
TRBV14,NA,TRBD2,TRBJ2-3,TGTGCCAGCAGCCCCATAACTAGCGGGGAGGCAGATACGCAGTATTTT,CASSPITSGEADTQYF
TRBV18,NA,NA,TRBJ1-2,TGTGCCAGCTCACCACGCGTTCGAGGGAGCGACTATGGCTACACCTTC,CASSPRVRGSDYGYTF
TRBV29-1,NA,NA,TRBJ2-1,TGCAGCGTTGAAGGGACAGACTACAATGAGCAGTTCTTC,CSVEGTDYNEQFF
TRBV10-3,NA,NA,TRBJ2-7,TGTGCCATCAGTGGGTACCGGACACCGCCCTCCTACGAGCAGTACTTC,CAISGYRTPPSYEQYF
TRBV27,few,NA,TRBJ1-2,TGTGCCAGCAGTTTTGGCCCGAGGAGCTATGGCTACACCTTC,CASSFGPRSYGYTF
TRBV4-1,NA,NA,TRBJ1-5,TGCGCCAGCAGCCCGAGGGGAAGCAATCAGCCCCAGCATTTT,CASSPRGSNQPQHF